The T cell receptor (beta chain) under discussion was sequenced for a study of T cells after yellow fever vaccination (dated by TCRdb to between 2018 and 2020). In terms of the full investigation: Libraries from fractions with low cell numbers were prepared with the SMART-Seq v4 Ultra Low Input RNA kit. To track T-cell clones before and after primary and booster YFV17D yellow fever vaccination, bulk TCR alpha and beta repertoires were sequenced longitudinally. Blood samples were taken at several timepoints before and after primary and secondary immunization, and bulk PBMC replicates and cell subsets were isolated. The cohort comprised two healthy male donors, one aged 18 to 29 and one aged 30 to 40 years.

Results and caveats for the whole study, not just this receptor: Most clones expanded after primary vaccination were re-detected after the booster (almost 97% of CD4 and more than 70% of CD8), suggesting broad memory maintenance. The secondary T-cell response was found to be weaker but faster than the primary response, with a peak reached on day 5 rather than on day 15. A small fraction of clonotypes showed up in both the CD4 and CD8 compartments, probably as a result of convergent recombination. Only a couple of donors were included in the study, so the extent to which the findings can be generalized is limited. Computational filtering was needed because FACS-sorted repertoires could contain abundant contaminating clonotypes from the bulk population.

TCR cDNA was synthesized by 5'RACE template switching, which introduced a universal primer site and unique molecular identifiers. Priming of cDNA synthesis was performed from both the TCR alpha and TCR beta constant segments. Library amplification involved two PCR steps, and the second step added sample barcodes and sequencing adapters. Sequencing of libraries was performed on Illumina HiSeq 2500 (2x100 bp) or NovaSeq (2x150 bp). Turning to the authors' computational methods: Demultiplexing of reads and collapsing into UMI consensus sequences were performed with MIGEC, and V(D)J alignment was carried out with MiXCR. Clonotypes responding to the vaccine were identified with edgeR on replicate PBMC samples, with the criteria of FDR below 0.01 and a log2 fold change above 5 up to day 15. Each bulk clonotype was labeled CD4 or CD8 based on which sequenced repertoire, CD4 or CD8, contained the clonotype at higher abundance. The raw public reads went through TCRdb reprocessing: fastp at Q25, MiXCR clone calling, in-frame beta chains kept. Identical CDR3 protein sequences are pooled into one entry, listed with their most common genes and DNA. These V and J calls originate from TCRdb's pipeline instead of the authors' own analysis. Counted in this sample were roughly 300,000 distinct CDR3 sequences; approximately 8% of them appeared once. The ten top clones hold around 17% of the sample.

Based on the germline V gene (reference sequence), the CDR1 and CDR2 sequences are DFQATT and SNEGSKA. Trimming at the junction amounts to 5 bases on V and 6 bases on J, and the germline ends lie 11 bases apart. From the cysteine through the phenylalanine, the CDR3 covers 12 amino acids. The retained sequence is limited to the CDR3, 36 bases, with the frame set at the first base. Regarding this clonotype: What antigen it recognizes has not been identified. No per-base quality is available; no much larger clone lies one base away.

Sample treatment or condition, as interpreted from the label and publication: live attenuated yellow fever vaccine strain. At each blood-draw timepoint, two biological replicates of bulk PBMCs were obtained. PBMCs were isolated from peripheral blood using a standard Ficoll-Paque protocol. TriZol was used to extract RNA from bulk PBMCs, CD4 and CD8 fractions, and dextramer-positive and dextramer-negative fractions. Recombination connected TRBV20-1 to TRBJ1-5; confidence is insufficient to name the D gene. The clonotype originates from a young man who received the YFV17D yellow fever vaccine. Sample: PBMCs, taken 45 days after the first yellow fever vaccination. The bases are TGCAGTGCTGTGGAGGGCCCTCAGCCCCAGCATTTT. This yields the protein CSAVEGPQPQHF.